This T cell receptor beta chain was sequenced for a study of cytomegalovirus exposure and HLA in healthy donors. For the study at large: An early data release held some 85 million unique TCRs from HLA-typed donors.

A multiplex PCR was run with 60 Vbeta primers and 13 Jbeta primers. The data were produced by immunoSEQ multiplex PCR, yet TCRdb's version contains in-frame clones alone and is incomplete. The sample holds 130,000 or so clones, less than 75% seen once. CDR3 length equals 15 residues. From germline, CDR1 is MNHEY and CDR2 SVGAGI. V shed 6 bases, J shed 4 bases, and the junction held 10 bases outside the gene matches. Concerning this clone itself: The antigen is unknown.

Study-level results: Researchers counted around 180 TCR beta chains as cytomegalovirus-associated.

The chain joins TRBV6-5 to TRBJ2-5; 8 nucleotides align to TRBD1. The sequencing input was PBMCs. The TCR was taken from a middle-aged woman in good health and CMV-seropositive. The CDR3 loop reads CASRKDRVGRETQYF. As DNA, the CDR3 is TGTGCCAGCAGGAAGGACAGGGTAGGAAGAGAGACCCAGTACTTC.